This T cell receptor (beta chain) is drawn from a study of CD8+CD57+ T cells in acquired aplastic anemia. Study as a whole: Sorted CD4+ and CD8+ cell DNA averaged approximately 3.4 ug. The study's findings and limits: Patients did not significantly differ from controls in CD8+ Simpson's diversity.

Trimming removed 5 bases from V and 10 bases from J, with 9 bases in between. This CDR3 contains 12 residues. Per germline, CDR1 LNHDA and CDR2 SQIVND (reference sequence). Patients selected for sequencing had displayed CD8+CD57+ cell expansion by flow cytometry. With no exception, the patients had severe acquired aplastic anemia. Genomic DNA templated the TCR beta VDJ and CDR3 profiling. TCRdb reprocessed the reads via MiXCR and lists one record per CDR3 protein. The table includes under 250,000 distinct CDR3 sequences, approximately 60% detected once. Concerning this clonotype itself: Its antigen is unidentified.

The chain couples TRBV19 to TRBJ1-6; D is uncertain. The clonotype was recovered from a human donor with aplastic anemia. Sequencing was done on a sample of sorted CD4+, CD8+, or CD8+CD57+ T cells (not recorded which) from PBMCs. In DNA form, the CDR3 reads TGTGCCAGTAGTGATTACACCTCACCCCTCCACTTT. Its translation is CASSDYTSPLHF.